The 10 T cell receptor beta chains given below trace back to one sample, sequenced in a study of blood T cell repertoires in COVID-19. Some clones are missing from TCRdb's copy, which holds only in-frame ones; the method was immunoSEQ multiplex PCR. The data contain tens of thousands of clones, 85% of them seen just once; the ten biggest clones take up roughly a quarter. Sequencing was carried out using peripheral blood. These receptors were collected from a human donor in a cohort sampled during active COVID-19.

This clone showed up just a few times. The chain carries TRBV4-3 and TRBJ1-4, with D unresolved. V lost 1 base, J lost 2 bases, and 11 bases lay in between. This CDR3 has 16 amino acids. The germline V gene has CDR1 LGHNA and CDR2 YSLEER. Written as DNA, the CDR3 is TGCGCCAGCAGCCAAGTTCCGGGAATCACTAATGAAAAACTGTTTTTT. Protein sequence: CASSQVPGITNEKLFF.

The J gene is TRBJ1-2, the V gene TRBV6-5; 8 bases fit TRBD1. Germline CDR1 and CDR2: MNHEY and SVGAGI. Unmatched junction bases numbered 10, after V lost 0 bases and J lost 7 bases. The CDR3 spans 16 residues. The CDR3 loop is CASSYSSQGARGGYTF. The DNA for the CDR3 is TGTGCCAGCAGTTACTCATCCCAGGGGGCAAGGGGTGGCTACACCTTC.

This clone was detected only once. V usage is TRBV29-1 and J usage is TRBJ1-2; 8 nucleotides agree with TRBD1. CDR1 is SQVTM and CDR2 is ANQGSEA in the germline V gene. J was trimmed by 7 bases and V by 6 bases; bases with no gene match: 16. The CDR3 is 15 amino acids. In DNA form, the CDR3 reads TGCAGCGTAGTGGATCCTACCGGGACAGGTGGTGGCTACACCTTC. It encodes CSVVDPTGTGGGYTF.

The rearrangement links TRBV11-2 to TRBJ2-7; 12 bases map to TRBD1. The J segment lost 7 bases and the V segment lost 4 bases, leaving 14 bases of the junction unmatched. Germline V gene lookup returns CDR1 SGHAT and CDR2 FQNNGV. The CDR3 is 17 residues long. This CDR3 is CASSSPLGTGGLGEQYF. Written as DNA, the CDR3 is TGTGCCAGCAGCTCCCCTCTCGGGACAGGGGGCCTTGGGGAGCAGTACTTC.

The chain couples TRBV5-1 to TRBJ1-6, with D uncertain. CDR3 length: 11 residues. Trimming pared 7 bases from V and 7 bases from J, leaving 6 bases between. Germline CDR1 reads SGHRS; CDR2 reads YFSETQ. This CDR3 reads CASRENSPLHF. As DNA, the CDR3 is TGCGCCAGCCGAGAAAATTCACCCCTCCACTTT.

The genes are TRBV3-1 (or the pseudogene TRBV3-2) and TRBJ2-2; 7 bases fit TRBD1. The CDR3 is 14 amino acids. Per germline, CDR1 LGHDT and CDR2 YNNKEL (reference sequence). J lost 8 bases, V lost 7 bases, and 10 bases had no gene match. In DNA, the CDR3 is TGTGCCAGCACCACGTTGGCAGGGGGAGGGGAGCTGTTTTTT. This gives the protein CASTTLAGGGELFF.

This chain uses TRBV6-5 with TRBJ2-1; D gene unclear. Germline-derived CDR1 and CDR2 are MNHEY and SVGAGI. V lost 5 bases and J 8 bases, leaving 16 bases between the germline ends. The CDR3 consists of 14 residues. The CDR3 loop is CASSRETLLDEQFF. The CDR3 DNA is TGTGCCAGCAGTCGAGAAACCCTATTGGATGAGCAGTTCTTC.

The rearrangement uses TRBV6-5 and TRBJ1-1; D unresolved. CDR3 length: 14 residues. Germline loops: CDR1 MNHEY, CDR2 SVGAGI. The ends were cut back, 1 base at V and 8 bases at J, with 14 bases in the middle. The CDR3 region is CASSYFHTAREAFF. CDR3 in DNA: TGTGCCAGCAGTTACTTCCATACAGCCAGGGAAGCTTTCTTT.

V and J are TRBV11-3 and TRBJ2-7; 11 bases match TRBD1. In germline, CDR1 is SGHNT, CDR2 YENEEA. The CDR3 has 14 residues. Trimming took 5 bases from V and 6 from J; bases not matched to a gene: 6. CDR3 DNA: TGTGCCAGCAGCCCCCGGACAGGGGGCTCCGAGCAGTACTTC. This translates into CASSPRTGGSEQYF.

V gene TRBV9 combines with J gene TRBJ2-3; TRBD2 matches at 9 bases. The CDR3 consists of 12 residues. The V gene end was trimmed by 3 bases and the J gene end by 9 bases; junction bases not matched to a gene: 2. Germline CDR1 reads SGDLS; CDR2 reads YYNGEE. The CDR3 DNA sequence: TGTGCCAGCAGCGCCACTAGCGGGACGCAGTATTTT. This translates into CASSATSGTQYF.